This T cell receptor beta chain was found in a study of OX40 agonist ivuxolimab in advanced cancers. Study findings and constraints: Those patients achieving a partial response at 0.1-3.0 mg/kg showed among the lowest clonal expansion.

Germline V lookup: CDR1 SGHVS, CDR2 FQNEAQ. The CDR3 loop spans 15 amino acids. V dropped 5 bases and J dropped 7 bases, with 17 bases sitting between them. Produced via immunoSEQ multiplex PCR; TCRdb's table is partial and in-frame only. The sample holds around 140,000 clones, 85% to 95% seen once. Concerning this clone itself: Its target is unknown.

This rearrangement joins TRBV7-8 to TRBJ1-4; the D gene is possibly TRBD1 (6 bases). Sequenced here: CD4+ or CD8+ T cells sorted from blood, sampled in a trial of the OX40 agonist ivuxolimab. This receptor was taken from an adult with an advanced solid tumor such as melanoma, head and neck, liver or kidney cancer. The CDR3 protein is CASSPAGAGGEKLFF. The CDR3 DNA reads TGTGCCAGCAGCCCCGCGGGGGCGGGGGGTGAAAAACTGTTTTTT.